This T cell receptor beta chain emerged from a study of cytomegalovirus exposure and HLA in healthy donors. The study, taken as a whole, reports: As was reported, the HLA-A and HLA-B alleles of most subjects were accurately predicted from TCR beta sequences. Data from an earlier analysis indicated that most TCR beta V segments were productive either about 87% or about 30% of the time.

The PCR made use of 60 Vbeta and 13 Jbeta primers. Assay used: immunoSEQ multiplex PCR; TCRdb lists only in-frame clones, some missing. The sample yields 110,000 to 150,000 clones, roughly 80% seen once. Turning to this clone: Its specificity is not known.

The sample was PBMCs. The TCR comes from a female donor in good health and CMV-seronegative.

CDR3 DNA: TGTGCCAGCAGCTTTTGGGCTAGCGGGGGAGATACGCAGTATTTT. Translation: CASSFWASGGDTQYF. The chain joins TRBV5-6 to TRBJ2-3; TRBD2 matches 10 bases. Unmatched junction bases numbered 5, after V lost 2 bases and J lost 5 bases. Looked up from germline, CDR1 is SGHDT and CDR2 is YYEEEE. The CDR3 has 15 amino acids.